Below are 22 T cell receptor beta chains sequenced from a single sample in a study of shared clonotypes between healthy human individuals. This table comes from immunoSEQ multiplex PCR, and its TCRdb copy is limited to in-frame clones, with some not included. This table has roughly 1,100,000 clones, approximately 76% appearing once. Sequencing was done on a sample of memory CD4+ T cells sorted from blood. Stated subset: CD45RA-negative fraction. The origin of the receptors is a man between 18 and 29 years old in good health.

This clone appeared once. The chain carries TRBV10-3 and TRBJ1-1; a weak D match, TRBD1 (6 bases). Trimming took off 4 bases at V and 0 bases at J, with 15 bases between the two ends. This CDR3 has 16 residues. Germline V gene data show CDR1 as ENHRY and CDR2 as SYGVKD. The CDR3 loop is CAISGGPLGLNTEAFF. Written as DNA, the CDR3 is TGTGCCATCAGTGGGGGGCCTTTAGGGTTGAACACTGAAGCTTTCTTT.

This clone was seen more than once but under ten times. Other DNA variants within this sample encode the same CDR3. The chain recombines TRBV11-2 with TRBJ2-7; TRBD1 is a possible D gene (5 bases). Germline V gene data show CDR1 as SGHAT and CDR2 as FQNNGV. Trimming stripped 5 bases from V and 2 bases from J, with 10 bases between. CDR3 length: 13 amino acids. In DNA, the CDR3 is TGTGCCAGCAGCCCTGGACACCCCTACGAGCAGTACTTC. Residues: CASSPGHPYEQYF. The full variable domain, in which reference TRBV11-2 and TRBJ2-7 provide the parts outside the CDR3, is EAGVAQSPRYKIIEKRQSVAFWCNPISGHATLYWYQQILGQGPKLLIQFQNNGVVDDSQLPKDRFSAERLKGVDSTLKIQPAKLEDSAVYLCASSPGHPYEQYFGPGTRLTVT.

The chain uses TRBV4-3 and TRBJ1-6, with unresolved D. CDR3 length: 15 amino acids. CDR1 and CDR2 (germline): LGHNA, YSLEER. V was trimmed by 1 base and J by 4 bases, leaving 8 bases between them. CDR3 nucleotides: TGCGCCAGCAGCCAAGGCCAGCATTATAATTCACCCCTCCACTTT. This translates into CASSQGQHYNSPLHF.

The chain links TRBV18 to TRBJ2-3; a weak D match, TRBD2 (6 bases). The CDR3 length is 15 residues. Trimming cost V 2 bases and J 2 bases, with 11 bases left between them. CDR1 and CDR2 from the germline V gene are KGHSH and LQKENI. This chain's CDR3 is CASSPELAATDTQYF. CDR3 DNA sequence: TGTGCCAGCTCACCAGAACTAGCTGCCACAGATACGCAGTATTTT.

This rearrangement joins TRBV6-1 to TRBJ1-6; D is unresolved. Germline V gene data show CDR1 as MNHNS and CDR2 as SASEGT. Trimming took off 4 bases at V and 8 bases at J, with 21 bases between the two ends. This CDR3 is built from 17 residues. Written as DNA, the CDR3 is TGTGCCAGCAGTGCCCTGCCAGGAGGCCCCGGAGATTCACCCCTCCACTTT. It yields the protein CASSALPGGPGDSPLHF.

V gene TRBV10-3 combines with J gene TRBJ1-1; no reliable D call. From germline, CDR1 is ENHRY and CDR2 SYGVKD. This CDR3 has 12 residues. The ends were cut back, 6 bases at V and 8 bases at J, with 13 bases in the middle. CDR3 region: CAISANPAEAFF. The CDR3 DNA is TGTGCCATCAGCGCTAACCCAGCAGAAGCTTTCTTT.

This clone came up once. The V gene is TRBV5-5, the J gene TRBJ1-4; D is undetermined. The V gene's germline CDR1 is SGHKS and CDR2 YYEKEE (reference sequence). The CDR3 has 17 amino acids. Trimming cost V 0 bases and J 0 bases, with 12 bases left between them. The chain's CDR3 is CASSLADAVATNEKLFF. The CDR3 DNA follows: TGTGCCAGCAGCTTGGCTGACGCAGTTGCAACTAATGAAAAACTGTTTTTT.

The V and J genes are TRBV5-1 and TRBJ2-6; TRBD1 matches at 8 bases. This CDR3 is 20 amino acids long. The junction had 15 bases not matched to a gene; V was cut back by 2 bases and J by 2 bases. Per germline, CDR1 SGHRS and CDR2 YFSETQ. This CDR3 is CASSLSFTGGSFPGANVLTF. The CDR3 nucleotides are TGCGCCAGCAGCTTATCGTTTACAGGGGGATCGTTTCCTGGGGCCAACGTCCTGACTTTC.

V is TRBV6-1 and J is TRBJ1-2; possibly TRBD1 for D (5 bases). The V and J ends lost 6 bases and 2 bases respectively, with 13 bases between them. Germline V gene lookup returns CDR1 MNHNS and CDR2 SASEGT. The CDR3 loop spans 14 amino acids. CDR3 protein: CASSRGTVNYGYTF. In DNA form, the CDR3 reads TGTGCCAGCAGCCGTGGGACGGTCAACTATGGCTACACCTTC.

This clone was seen more than once but under ten times. V is TRBV5-1 and J is TRBJ1-1, with 8 bases aligning to TRBD1. Germline CDR1 and CDR2: SGHRS and YFSETQ. This CDR3 comprises 14 residues. The trim removed 4 bases at V and 2 bases at J, leaving 4 bases unmatched. The CDR3, as DNA: TGCGCCAGCAGCGCGACAGGGGCAAACACTGAAGCTTTCTTT. It codes for CASSATGANTEAFF.

Comments on this clone: The same CDR3 can be traced to other DNA sequences in this sample. The J gene is TRBJ2-2, the V gene TRBV7-2; D is possibly TRBD1 (5 bases). V was cut by 4 bases and J by 5 bases, with 8 bases left in between. The CDR3 is made up of 13 amino acids. CDR1 and CDR2 (germline): SGHTA, FQGNSA. CDR3 coding DNA: TGTGCCAGCAGCTCCCAGGGAACCGGGGAGCTGTTTTTT. This encodes CASSSQGTGELFF. Full variable domain (missing parts from reference TRBV7-2 and TRBJ2-2): GAGVSQSPSNKVTEKGKDVELRCDPISGHTALYWYRQSLGQGLEFLIYFQGNSAPDKSGLPSDRFSAERTGGSVSTLTIQRTQQEDSAVYLCASSSQGTGELFFGEGSRLTVL.

As regards this clone: This specimen includes other DNA sequences encoding the same CDR3. V is TRBV30 and J is TRBJ1-3; D gene ambiguous. Germline assignment: CDR1 GTSNPN and CDR2 SVGIG (reference sequence). There are 12 residues in the CDR3. V lost 4 bases, J lost 0 bases, and 4 bases lay in between. CDR3 protein: CAWTDSGNTIYF. In DNA, the CDR3 is TGTGCCTGGACCGACTCTGGAAACACCATATATTTT.

The gene calls are TRBV6-5 and TRBJ2-1; D is tentatively TRBD1 or TRBD2 (5 bases each). Trimming cost V 6 bases and J 0 bases, with 15 bases left between them. Germline V gene data show CDR1 as MNHEY and CDR2 as SVGAGI. CDR3 length equals 16 residues. CDR3 loop: CASRYAGTNSYNEQFF. DNA for the CDR3: TGTGCCAGCAGGTACGCCGGGACCAACTCCTACAATGAGCAGTTCTTC.

This clone showed up just a few times. The CDR3 sequence: CASSQDQGIGGTDTQYF. CDR3 nucleotides: TGCGCCAGCAGCCAAGATCAAGGGATCGGGGGCACAGATACGCAGTATTTT. This chain joins TRBV4-1 and TRBJ2-3; D is possibly TRBD2 (5 bases). The CDR3 contains 17 residues. Germline CDR1 is MGHRA and CDR2 is YSYEKL. The germline V and J ends were trimmed by 0 bases and 1 base, with 14 bases remaining between them.

This sequence joins TRBV25-1 and TRBJ2-2; D not certain. Germline V lookup: CDR1 MGHDK, CDR2 SYGVNS. Deletions cut 2 bases from V and 2 bases from J, with 6 bases between. The CDR3 is made up of 14 amino acids. The DNA for the CDR3 is TGTGCCAGCAGTGAACCTATAAACACCGGGGAGCTGTTTTTT. It translates to CASSEPINTGELFF. The full variable domain, with the rest looked up from reference TRBV25-1 and TRBJ2-2, is EADIYQTPRYLVIGTGKKITLECSQTMGHDKMYWYQQDPGMELHLIHYSYGVNSTEKGDLSSESTVSRIRTEHFPLTLESARPSHTSQYLCASSEPINTGELFFGEGSRLTVL.

The gene calls are TRBV30 and TRBJ2-2; D is possibly TRBD2 (5 bases). This CDR3 has 16 residues. Germline lookup yields CDR1 GTSNPN and CDR2 SVGIG (reference sequence). The V end was cut by 2 bases, the J end by 0 bases, with 13 bases between. The CDR3 coding sequence is TGTGCCTGGAGTACAGCGGAGAGGCCGAACACCGGGGAGCTGTTTTTT. Protein product: CAWSTAERPNTGELFF.

This chain uses TRBV11-3 with TRBJ2-3; TRBD2 might be the D (7 bases). Trimming cost V 5 bases and J 4 bases, with 19 bases left between them. Germline CDR1 reads SGHNT; CDR2 reads YENEEA. CDR3 length: 16 residues. The CDR3 protein is CASSPRLGGRADTQYF. Written as DNA, the CDR3 is TGTGCCAGCAGCCCCCGCCTCGGGGGGCGAGCAGATACGCAGTATTTT.

As for this clone: A much larger clone sits a single nucleotide away, making a read error possible. This CDR3 is CASSLDTYEQYF. CDR3 DNA sequence: TGTGCCAGCAGCTTAGACACCTACGAGCAGTACTTC. This sequence joins TRBV6-5 and TRBJ2-5; D ambiguous. The DNA matches TRBJ2-7 better at its end, which makes the J call doubtful. Germline CDR1 is MNHEY and CDR2 is SVGAGI. CDR3 length: 12 amino acids.

The gene calls are TRBV6-6 and TRBJ2-1; 11 bases align to TRBD2. Germline-derived CDR1 and CDR2 are MNHNY and SVGAGI (reference sequence). The CDR3 is made up of 14 amino acids. The ends lost 3 bases at V and 10 bases at J; junction bases unmatched: 5. The CDR3 loop reads CASSYTSGGAEQFF. DNA of the CDR3: TGTGCCAGCAGTTATACTAGCGGGGGAGCCGAGCAGTTCTTC.

This clone was observed a handful of times. The sample has other DNA sequences that encode this CDR3 too. This sequence joins TRBV18 and TRBJ2-7, with D maybe TRBD1 (5 bases). The CDR3 is 14 amino acids. The germline V gene encodes CDR1 KGHSH and CDR2 LQKENI. The germline V and J ends were trimmed by 3 bases and 2 bases, with 11 bases remaining between them. CDR3 sequence: CASSPSDRPYEQYF. In DNA form, the CDR3 reads TGTGCCAGCTCACCCTCCGACAGACCCTACGAGCAGTACTTC.

This chain links TRBV6-5 with TRBJ1-2; tentatively, D is TRBD1 (5 bases). The CDR3 loop spans 15 amino acids. Looked up from germline, CDR1 is MNHEY and CDR2 is SVGAGI. V gave up 8 bases and J gave up 4 bases, with 20 bases separating them. In nucleotides, the CDR3 is TGTGCCAGCGCTTTTGGACACGCCGCGGCCTATGGCTACACCTTC. Protein product: CASAFGHAAAYGYTF.

The J gene is TRBJ1-1, the V gene TRBV7-2; 7 positions agree with TRBD1. CDR1 and CDR2 (germline): SGHTA, FQGNSA. The ends lost 7 bases at V and 5 bases at J; junction bases unmatched: 10. The CDR3 spans 14 residues. In DNA, the CDR3 is TGTGCCAGCAAAAAGAACAGGGGTGGGACTGAAGCTTTCTTT. This translates into CASKKNRGGTEAFF.